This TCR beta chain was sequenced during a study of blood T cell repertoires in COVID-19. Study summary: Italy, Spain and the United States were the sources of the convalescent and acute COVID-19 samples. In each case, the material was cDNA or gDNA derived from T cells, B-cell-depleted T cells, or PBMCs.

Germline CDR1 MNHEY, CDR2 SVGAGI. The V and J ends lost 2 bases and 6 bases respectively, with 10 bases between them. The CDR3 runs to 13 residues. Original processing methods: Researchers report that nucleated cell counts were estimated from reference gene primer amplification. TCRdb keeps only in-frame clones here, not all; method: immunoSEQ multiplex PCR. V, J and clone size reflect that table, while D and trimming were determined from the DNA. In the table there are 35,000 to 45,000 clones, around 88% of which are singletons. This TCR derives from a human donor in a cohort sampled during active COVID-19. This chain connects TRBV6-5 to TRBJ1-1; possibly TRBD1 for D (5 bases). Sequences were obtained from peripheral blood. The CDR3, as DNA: TGTGCCAGCAGTTACCTCACGGGGGCTGAAGCTTTCTTT. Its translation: CASSYLTGAEAFF.